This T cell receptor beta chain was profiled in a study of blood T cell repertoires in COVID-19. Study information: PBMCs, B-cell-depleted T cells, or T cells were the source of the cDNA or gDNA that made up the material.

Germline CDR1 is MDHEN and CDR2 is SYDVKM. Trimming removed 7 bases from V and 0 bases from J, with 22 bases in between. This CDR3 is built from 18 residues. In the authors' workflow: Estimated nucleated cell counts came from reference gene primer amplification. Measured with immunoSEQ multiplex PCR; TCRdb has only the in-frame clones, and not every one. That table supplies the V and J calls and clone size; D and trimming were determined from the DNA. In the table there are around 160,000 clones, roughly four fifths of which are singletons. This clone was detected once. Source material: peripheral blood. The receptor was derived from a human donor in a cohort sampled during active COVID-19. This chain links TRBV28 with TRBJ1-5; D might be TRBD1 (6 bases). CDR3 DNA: TGTGCCAGCACTAGGGACATACGAAGGGCTTATAGCAATCAGCCCCAGCATTTT. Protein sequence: CASTRDIRRAYSNQPQHF.